Below, 30 T cell receptor beta chains from the same sample are listed, as sequenced in a study of cytomegalovirus exposure and HLA in healthy donors. PCR primers comprised 60 Vbeta and 13 Jbeta primers. Produced via immunoSEQ multiplex PCR; TCRdb's table is partial and in-frame only. This sample has some 170,000 clones, with around 80% found just once. The sample comprised PBMCs. The receptors stem from a man aged 25 to 40 in good health and CMV-seronegative.

The rearrangement joins TRBV30 to TRBJ2-7, with TRBD1 identical over 9 bases. CDR1 GTSNPN and CDR2 SVGIG come from the germline V gene (reference sequence). The J segment lost 3 bases and the V segment lost 6 bases, leaving 15 bases of the junction unmatched. The CDR3 runs 16 residues. The CDR3 here is CACNPVRDRASYEQYF. In nucleotides, the CDR3 is TGTGCCTGCAACCCCGTCCGGGACAGGGCTAGCTACGAGCAGTACTTC.

This clone turned up a few times. This rearrangement joins TRBV6-5 to TRBJ1-1; D is unclear. This CDR3 has 13 amino acids. V was pared by 0 bases and J by 2 bases, with 4 bases between. The germline CDR1 and CDR2 sequences are MNHEY and SVGAGI. The CDR3 region is CASSYSVNTEAFF. CDR3 nucleotides: TGTGCCAGCAGTTACTCCGTTAACACTGAAGCTTTCTTT.

The chain carries TRBV7-3 and TRBJ1-5; 9 bases agree with TRBD1. The CDR3 sequence is 14 residues long. V was clipped by 5 bases and J by 4 bases; unmatched bases: 3. Germline loops: CDR1 SGHTA, CDR2 FQGTGA. For the CDR3, the DNA is TGTGCCAGCAGCAAGGACAGGGGAAATCAGCCCCAGCATTTT. It yields the protein CASSKDRGNQPQHF.

Here the CDR3 reads CASSLTPSGRGPYEQYF. As DNA, the CDR3 is TGTGCCAGCAGTTTAACCCCATCGGGGAGGGGACCCTACGAGCAGTACTTC. The rearrangement uses TRBV27 and TRBJ2-7, with 7 bases matching TRBD2. The V gene's germline CDR1 is MNHEY and CDR2 SMNVEV (reference sequence). The CDR3 contains 17 residues. J was trimmed by 2 bases and V by 2 bases; bases with no gene match: 12.

The chain employs TRBV7-9 and TRBJ2-1; 9 bases match TRBD2. V was pared by 6 bases and J by 5 bases, with 14 bases of the junction left unmatched. Germline V gene data show CDR1 as SEHNR and CDR2 as FQNEAQ (reference sequence). The CDR3 covers 17 residues. The CDR3 sequence: CASSSRISGRLHNEQFF. In DNA, the CDR3 is TGTGCCAGCAGTTCTCGGATTAGCGGGAGACTCCACAATGAGCAGTTCTTC.

V usage is TRBV19 and J usage is TRBJ1-2; no firm D call. Germline assignment: CDR1 LNHDA and CDR2 SQIVND (reference sequence). Trimming stripped 5 bases from V and 6 bases from J, with 10 bases between. This CDR3 is built from 12 residues. DNA for the CDR3: TGTGCCAGTAGTTCGTCGTTTGATGGCTACACCTTC. It encodes CASSSSFDGYTF.

The J gene is TRBJ2-2, the V gene TRBV30, with 8 bases fitting TRBD1. Trimming at V came to 8 bases and at J to 6 bases, leaving 5 bases not matched to a gene. Germline values: CDR1 GTSNPN, CDR2 SVGIG (reference sequence). This CDR3 has 12 amino acids. CDR3 nucleotides: TGTGCCGGAGGACAGGGACCCGGGGAGCTGTTTTTT. It encodes CAGGQGPGELFF.

The CDR3 sequence: CASSSRRRGNEQFF. For the CDR3, the DNA is TGTGCCAGCAGTTCACGGAGGAGGGGAAATGAGCAGTTCTTC. The chain links TRBV27 to TRBJ2-1; possible D gene TRBD2, 6 bases. The CDR3 sequence is 14 residues long. V was clipped by 4 bases and J by 7 bases, with 14 bases between them. CDR1 and CDR2 from the germline V gene are MNHEY and SMNVEV (reference sequence).

The chain couples TRBV5-6 to TRBJ2-3; TRBD2 might be the D (5 bases). The CDR3 extends over 14 amino acids. The germline gives CDR1 SGHDT, CDR2 YYEEEE. Trimming cost V 0 bases and J 6 bases, with 11 bases left between them. The CDR3 is CASSLASRRDTQYF. The CDR3 DNA reads as TGTGCCAGCAGCTTGGCTAGCAGACGTGATACGCAGTATTTT.

The gene calls are TRBV6-1 and TRBJ1-2; TRBD1 aligns across 8 bases. Germline assignment: CDR1 MNHNS and CDR2 SASEGT. The V segment lost 2 bases and the J segment 4 bases; nucleotides outside the gene matches: 12. The CDR3 contains 17 residues. The DNA of the CDR3 is TGTGCCAGCAGTGAACCCCTCCGCAGGGGGCAGGGCTATGGCTACACCTTC. Translating it yields CASSEPLRRGQGYGYTF.

This chain joins TRBV27 and TRBJ1-1, with D possibly being TRBD1 (5 bases). Germline values: CDR1 MNHEY, CDR2 SMNVEV (reference sequence). This CDR3 is built from 17 residues. The V gene lost 4 bases and the J gene lost 5 bases, with 23 bases spanning the gap. CDR3 sequence reads: CASSSSLGGMGGTEAFF. CDR3 DNA: TGTGCCAGCAGTTCATCGCTCGGGGGGATGGGGGGAACTGAAGCTTTCTTT.

The J gene is TRBJ1-3, the V gene TRBV9; 9 bases fit TRBD1. The CDR3 contains 18 residues. The V segment lost 2 bases and the J segment 2 bases; nucleotides outside the gene matches: 11. Germline V CDR1 and CDR2: SGDLS, YYNGEE. The CDR3 here is CASSVRTGGADPGNTIYF. The CDR3 coding sequence is TGTGCCAGCAGCGTTAGAACAGGGGGCGCAGATCCTGGAAACACCATATATTTT.

Here the CDR3 reads CATSRQGPFSGNTIYF. In nucleotides, the CDR3 is TGTGCCACCAGCAGACAGGGGCCTTTCAGTGGAAACACCATATATTTT. The V call is TRBV15, the J call TRBJ1-3; D is possibly TRBD1 (6 bases). The V gene lost 2 bases and the J gene lost 3 bases, with 14 bases spanning the gap. Looked up from germline, CDR1 is LNHNV and CDR2 is YYDKDF (reference sequence). CDR3 size: 16 residues.

This clone was counted a few times. In DNA, the CDR3 is TGTGCCAGCAGTTACTATGGGACAGGGGGCCATGGCTACACCTTC. Its translation: CASSYYGTGGHGYTF. This chain uses TRBV6-5 with TRBJ1-2, with 12 nucleotides matching TRBD1. Germline V gives CDR1 MNHEY, CDR2 SVGAGI. The CDR3 is made up of 15 amino acids. The junction had 3 bases not matched to a gene; V was cut back by 1 base and J by 6 bases.

The chain carries TRBV15 and TRBJ1-2; 8 nucleotides agree with TRBD1. Germline assignment: CDR1 LNHNV and CDR2 YYDKDF (reference sequence). The V and J ends lost 0 bases and 7 bases, in that order; junction bases with no gene match: 10. The CDR3 contains 16 residues. CDR3 protein: CATSRDPRPDRGGYTF. The CDR3 DNA reads TGTGCCACCAGCAGAGATCCTCGTCCCGACAGGGGTGGCTACACCTTC.

J is TRBJ2-5 and V is TRBV6-1; TRBD2 is a possible D gene (5 bases). This CDR3 comprises 13 residues. Deletions cut 4 bases from V and 3 bases from J, with 9 bases between. The germline CDR1 and CDR2 sequences are MNHNS and SASEGT. The CDR3 protein is CASSVDGEETQYF. Here the CDR3 DNA reads TGTGCCAGCAGTGTGGACGGGGAAGAGACCCAGTACTTC.

V and J are TRBV28 and TRBJ1-2, with 7 bases matching TRBD1. Trimming at V came to 5 bases and at J to 5 bases, leaving 11 bases not matched to a gene. Germline V lookup: CDR1 MDHEN, CDR2 SYDVKM. There are 15 residues in the CDR3. CDR3 nucleotide sequence: TGTGCCAGCAGTACTCGGACAGGTTTGTGGTATGGCTACACCTTC. The encoded protein is CASSTRTGLWYGYTF.

This clone was seen a few times. CDR3 bases: TGTGCCATCAGTGATTGGCAGGGTCCCACCGGGGAGCTGTTTTTT. This codes for CAISDWQGPTGELFF. The V gene is TRBV10-3, the J gene TRBJ2-2; D possibly corresponds to TRBD1 (5 bases). V dropped 3 bases and J dropped 4 bases, with 12 bases sitting between them. Germline V gene lookup returns CDR1 ENHRY and CDR2 SYGVKD. This CDR3 has 15 residues.

The chain combines TRBV6-4 with TRBJ2-3, with 7 nucleotides matching TRBD2. This CDR3 is 14 amino acids long. After removal of 10 bases from V and 2 bases from J, the junction contained 9 bases not matched to a gene. Germline loops: CDR1 MRHNA, CDR2 SNTAGT. The CDR3 is CAMGPSGHTDTQYF. The CDR3 DNA follows: TGTGCCATGGGCCCTAGCGGACACACAGATACGCAGTATTTT.

This chain uses TRBV4-3 with TRBJ1-1; 10 nucleotides line up with TRBD1. CDR1 and CDR2 from the germline V gene are LGHNA and YSLEER. V lost 1 base to trimming and J lost 5 bases; unmatched junction nucleotides: 4. The CDR3 runs to 15 residues. CDR3 nucleotide sequence: TGCGCCAGCAGCCAAGCCCGGACAGGGGGAACTGAAGCTTTCTTT. Amino acids: CASSQARTGGTEAFF.

The chain carries TRBV7-3 and TRBJ2-3, with 13 bases matching TRBD2. CDR1 is SGHTA, CDR2 FQGTGA, per germline. Trimming at V came to 2 bases and at J to 6 bases, leaving 5 bases not matched to a gene. The CDR3 runs to 16 residues. Here the CDR3 DNA reads TGTGCCAGCAGCTTAGGACTAGCGGGGGAGGGGGATACGCAGTATTTT. This encodes CASSLGLAGEGDTQYF.

This clone was observed a single time. V and J are TRBV7-7 and TRBJ2-7; D gene uncertain. CDR3 length equals 13 residues. With 5 bases removed from V and 0 bases from J, the gap between germline ends came to 8 bases. CDR1 and CDR2 (germline): SSHAT, FNYEAQ (reference sequence). The CDR3 coding sequence is TGTGCCAGCAGCATTAGTACCTCCTACGAGCAGTACTTC. It translates to CASSISTSYEQYF. Drawing the rest from reference TRBV7-7 and TRBJ2-7, the complete variable domain is GAGVSQSPRYKVTKRGQDVTLRCDPISSHATLYWYQQALGQGPEFLTYFNYEAQPDKSGLPSDRFSAERPEGSISTLTIQRTEQRDSAMYRCASSISTSYEQYFGPGTRLTVT.

The chain recombines TRBV6-5 with TRBJ2-7; TRBD2 matches at 7 bases. Trimming cost V 5 bases and J 0 bases; bases outside gene matches: 7. Per the germline V gene, CDR1 is MNHEY and CDR2 is SVGAGI. The CDR3 loop spans 15 amino acids. CDR3 region: CASSRGSISSYEQYF. The CDR3 bases are TGTGCCAGCAGTCGCGGGAGTATAAGCTCCTACGAGCAGTACTTC.

V gene TRBV5-1 combines with J gene TRBJ2-7; D is perhaps TRBD2 (6 bases). This CDR3 has 12 residues. Germline lookup yields CDR1 SGHRS and CDR2 YFSETQ. Trimming removed 4 bases at V and 3 bases at J, with 8 bases between. CDR3: CASSPEGYEQYF. For the CDR3, the DNA is TGCGCCAGCAGCCCGGAGGGCTACGAGCAGTACTTC. Looking up the rest from reference TRBV5-1 and TRBJ2-7 gives the full variable domain: KAGVTQTPRYLIKTRGQQVTLSCSPISGHRSVSWYQQTPGQGLQFLFEYFSETQRNKGNFPGRFSGRQFSNSRSEMNVSTLELGDSALYLCASSPEGYEQYFGPGTRLTVT.

With regard to this clone: A junction end diverges from the germline sequence, so it may reflect a read error. The chain joins TRBV5-1 to TRBJ2-1, with 9 bases matching TRBD2. Germline V lookup: CDR1 SGHRS, CDR2 YFSETQ. This CDR3 has 17 residues. The CDR3 DNA reads TGCGCCAGCAGCTTGGAGACTAGCGGAAACTCCTACAATGGGCAGTTCTTC. Protein product: CASSLETSGNSYNGQFF.

J is TRBJ1-2 and V is TRBV5-4, with TRBD1 matching over 11 bases. This CDR3 spans 20 amino acids. V lost 0 bases to trimming and J lost 3 bases; unmatched junction nucleotides: 16. Per the germline V gene, CDR1 is SGHNT and CDR2 is YYREEE (reference sequence). As DNA, the CDR3 is TGTGCCAGCAGCTTGGGACAAACAGGACAGGGGGCGATCGGAGACTATGGCTACACCTTC. Its translation is CASSLGQTGQGAIGDYGYTF.

The chain uses TRBV28 and TRBJ2-3; 16 bases are a match to TRBD2. V was clipped by 5 bases and J by 5 bases; unmatched bases: 10. Germline V gene lookup returns CDR1 MDHEN and CDR2 SYDVKM. CDR3 size: 18 residues. The CDR3 DNA reads as TGTGCCAGCAGTAGAACGGGACTAGCGGGGGGGCCTGGAGATACGCAGTATTTT. Amino acids: CASSRTGLAGGPGDTQYF.

CDR3: CAMADRAGETQYF. The CDR3 DNA is TGTGCCATGGCGGACAGGGCAGGAGAGACCCAGTACTTC. This chain uses TRBV28 with TRBJ2-5; 8 positions match TRBD1. This CDR3 comprises 13 residues. J lost 4 bases, V lost 10 bases, and 8 bases had no gene match. Germline V gene lookup returns CDR1 MDHEN and CDR2 SYDVKM.

The CDR3 is CASSFSDEQYF. CDR3 nucleotide sequence: TGTGCCAGCAGCTTCAGTGACGAGCAGTACTTC. The gene calls are TRBV5-4 and TRBJ2-7; no reliable D call. Trimming removed 2 bases from V and 5 bases from J, with 5 bases in between. CDR3 length equals 11 residues. Looked up from germline, CDR1 is SGHNT and CDR2 is YYREEE (reference sequence).

The chain combines TRBV19 with TRBJ1-1, with 7 bases matching TRBD1. This CDR3 has 14 amino acids. Trimming took 7 bases from V and 0 from J; bases not matched to a gene: 5. Per the germline V gene, CDR1 is LNHDA and CDR2 is SQIVND (reference sequence). The CDR3 loop reads CASTRGRMNTEAFF. CDR3 in DNA: TGTGCCAGTACGAGGGGGCGGATGAACACTGAAGCTTTCTTT. The full variable domain, rest sourced from reference TRBV19 and TRBJ1-1, is DGGITQSPKYLFRKEGQNVTLSCEQNLNHDAMYWYRQDPGQGLRLIYYSQIVNDFQKGDIAEGYSVSREKKESFPLTVTSAQKNPTAFYLCASTRGRMNTEAFFGQGTRLTVV.